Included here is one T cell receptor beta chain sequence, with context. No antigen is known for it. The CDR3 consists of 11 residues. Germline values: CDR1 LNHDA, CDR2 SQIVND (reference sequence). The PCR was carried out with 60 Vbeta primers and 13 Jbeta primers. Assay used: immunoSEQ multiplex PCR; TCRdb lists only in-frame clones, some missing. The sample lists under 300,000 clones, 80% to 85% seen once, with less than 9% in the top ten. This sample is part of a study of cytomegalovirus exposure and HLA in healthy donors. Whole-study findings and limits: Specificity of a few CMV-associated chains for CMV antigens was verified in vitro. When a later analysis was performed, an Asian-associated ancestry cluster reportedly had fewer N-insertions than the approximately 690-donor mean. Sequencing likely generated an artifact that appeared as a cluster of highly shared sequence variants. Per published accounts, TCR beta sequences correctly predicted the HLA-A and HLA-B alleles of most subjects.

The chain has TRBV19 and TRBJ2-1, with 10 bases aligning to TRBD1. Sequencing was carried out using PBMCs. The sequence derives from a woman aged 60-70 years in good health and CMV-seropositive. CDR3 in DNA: TGTGGGACAGGGGGCTACAATGAGCAGTTCTTC. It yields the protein CGTGGYNEQFF.